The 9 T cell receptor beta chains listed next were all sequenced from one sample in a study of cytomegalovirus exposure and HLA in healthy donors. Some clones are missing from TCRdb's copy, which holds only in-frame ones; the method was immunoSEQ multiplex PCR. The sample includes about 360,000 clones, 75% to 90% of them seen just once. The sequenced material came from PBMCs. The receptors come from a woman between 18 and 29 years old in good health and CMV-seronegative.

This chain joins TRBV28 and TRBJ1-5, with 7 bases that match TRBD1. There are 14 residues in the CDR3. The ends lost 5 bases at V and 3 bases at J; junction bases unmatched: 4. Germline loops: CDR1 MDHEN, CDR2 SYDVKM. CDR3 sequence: CASSEGQFNQPQHF. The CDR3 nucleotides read TGTGCCAGCAGTGAGGGACAGTTCAATCAGCCCCAGCATTTT.

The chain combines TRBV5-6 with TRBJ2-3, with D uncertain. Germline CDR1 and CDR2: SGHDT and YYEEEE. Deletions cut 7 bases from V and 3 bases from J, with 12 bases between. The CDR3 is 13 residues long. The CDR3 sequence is CASRPGGTDTQYF. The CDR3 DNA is TGTGCCAGCCGGCCGGGTGGGACAGATACGCAGTATTTT.

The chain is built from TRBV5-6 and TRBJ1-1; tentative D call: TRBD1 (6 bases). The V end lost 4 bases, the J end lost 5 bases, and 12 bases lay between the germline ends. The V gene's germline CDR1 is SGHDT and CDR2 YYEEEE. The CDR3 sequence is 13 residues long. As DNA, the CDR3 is TGTGCCAGCAGCCCAGGGGTCGGGACTGAAGCTTTCTTT. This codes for CASSPGVGTEAFF. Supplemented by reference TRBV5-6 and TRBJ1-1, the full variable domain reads DAGVTQSPTHLIKTRGQQVTLRCSPKSGHDTVSWYQQALGQGPQFIFQYYEEEERQRGNFPDRFSGHQFPNYSSELNVNALLLGDSALYLCASSPGVGTEAFFGQGTRLTVV.

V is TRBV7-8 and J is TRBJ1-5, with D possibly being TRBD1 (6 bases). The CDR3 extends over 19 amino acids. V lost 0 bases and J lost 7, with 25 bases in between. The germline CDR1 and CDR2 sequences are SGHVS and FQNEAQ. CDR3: CASSLALPFVRQDPQPQHF. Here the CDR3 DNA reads TGTGCCAGCAGCTTAGCGCTCCCTTTCGTTAGACAGGACCCCCAGCCCCAGCATTTT. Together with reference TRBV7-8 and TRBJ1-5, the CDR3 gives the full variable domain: GAGVSQSPRYKVAKRGQDVALRCDPISGHVSLFWYQQALGQGPEFLTYFQNEAQLDKSGLPSDRFFAERPEGSVSTLKIQRTQQEDSAVYLCASSLALPFVRQDPQPQHFGDGTRLSIL.

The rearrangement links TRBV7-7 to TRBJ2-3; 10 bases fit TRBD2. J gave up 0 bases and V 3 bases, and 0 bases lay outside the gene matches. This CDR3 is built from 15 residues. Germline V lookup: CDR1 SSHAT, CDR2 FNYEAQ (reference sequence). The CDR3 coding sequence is TGTGCCAGCAGCTTGACTAGCGGGAGCACAGATACGCAGTATTTT. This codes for CASSLTSGSTDTQYF.

The CDR3 here is CASSLYNPGGRGYGYTF. In DNA form, the CDR3 reads TGTGCCAGCAGTTTATACAACCCAGGGGGCAGGGGATATGGCTACACCTTC. The chain joins TRBV27 to TRBJ1-2; TRBD1 matches at 8 bases. The CDR3 length is 17 residues. CDR1 is MNHEY, CDR2 SMNVEV, per germline (reference sequence). The ends lost 1 base at V and 5 bases at J; junction bases unmatched: 12.

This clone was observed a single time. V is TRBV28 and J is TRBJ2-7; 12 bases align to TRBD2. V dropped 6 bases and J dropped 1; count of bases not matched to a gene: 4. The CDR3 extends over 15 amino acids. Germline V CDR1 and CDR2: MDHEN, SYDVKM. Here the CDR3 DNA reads TGTGCCAGCAGGTCCGGACTAGCGGGATCCTACGAGCAGTACTTC. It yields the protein CASRSGLAGSYEQYF.

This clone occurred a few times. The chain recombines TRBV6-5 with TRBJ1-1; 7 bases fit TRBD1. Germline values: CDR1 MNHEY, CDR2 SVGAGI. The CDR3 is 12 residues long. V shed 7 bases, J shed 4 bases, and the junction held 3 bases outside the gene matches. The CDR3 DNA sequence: TGTGCCAGCACGTCAGGGGGCACTGAAGCTTTCTTT. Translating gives CASTSGGTEAFF.

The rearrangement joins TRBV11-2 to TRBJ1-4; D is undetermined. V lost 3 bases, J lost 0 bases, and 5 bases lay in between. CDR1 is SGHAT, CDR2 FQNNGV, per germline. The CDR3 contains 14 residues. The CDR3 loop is CASSFSATNEKLFF. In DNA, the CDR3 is TGTGCCAGCAGCTTTTCTGCAACTAATGAAAAACTGTTTTTT.